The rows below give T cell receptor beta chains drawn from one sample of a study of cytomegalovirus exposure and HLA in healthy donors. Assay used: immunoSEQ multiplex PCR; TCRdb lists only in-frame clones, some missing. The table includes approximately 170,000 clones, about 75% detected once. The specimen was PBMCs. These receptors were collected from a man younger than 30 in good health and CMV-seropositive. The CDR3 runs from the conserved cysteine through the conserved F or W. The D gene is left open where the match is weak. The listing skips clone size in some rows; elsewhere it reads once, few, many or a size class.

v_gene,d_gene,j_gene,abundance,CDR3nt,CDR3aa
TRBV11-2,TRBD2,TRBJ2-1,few,TGTGCCAGCAGCTTAGCTCGGGGAGGGTTGAATGAGCAGTTCTTC,CASSLARGGLNEQFF
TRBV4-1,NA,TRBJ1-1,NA,TGCGCCACTACGGACAGTAAGTTCAGAGCTTTCTTT,CATTDSKFRAFF
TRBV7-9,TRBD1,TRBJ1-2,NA,TGTGCCAGCAGGTACCCGGGACAGGCATATGGCTACACCTTC,CASRYPGQAYGYTF
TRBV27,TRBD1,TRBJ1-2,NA,TGTGCCACCCTGGACAGGGCAAGGTATGGCTACACCTTC,CATLDRARYGYTF
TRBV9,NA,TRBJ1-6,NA,TGTGCCAGCAGCGTAGGCGCCGTTAATTCACCCCTCCACTTT,CASSVGAVNSPLHF
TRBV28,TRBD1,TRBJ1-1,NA,TGTGCCAGCAGCTTGACAGGGTTCACTGAAGCTTTCTTT,CASSLTGFTEAFF
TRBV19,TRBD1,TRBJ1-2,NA,TGTACCAGTAGTATAGATCCGGACAGGGGGCGTATCTATGGCTACACCTTC,CTSSIDPDRGRIYGYTF
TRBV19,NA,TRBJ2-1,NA,TGTGCCAGTAGTTCACCGGAGCGCCTTCATGAGCAGTTCTTC,CASSSPERLHEQFF
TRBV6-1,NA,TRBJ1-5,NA,TGTGCCAGCAGTGAAGCTGGGGGGACTCAGCCCCAGCATTTT,CASSEAGGTQPQHF
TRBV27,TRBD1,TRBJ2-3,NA,TGTGCCAGCAACCCTTCCAGGGGGCCAGGCACAGATACGCAGTATTTT,CASNPSRGPGTDTQYF
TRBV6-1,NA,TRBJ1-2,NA,TGTGCCAGCAGGGCAAATCGTGGCTACACCTTC,CASRANRGYTF
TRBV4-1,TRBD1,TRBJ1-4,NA,TGCGCCAGCACCCTATCTCCGGGACAGGGCAATGAAAAACTGTTTTTT,CASTLSPGQGNEKLFF
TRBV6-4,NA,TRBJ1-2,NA,TGTGCCAGACGACCGGCCAGGGACTATGGCTACACCTTC,CARRPARDYGYTF
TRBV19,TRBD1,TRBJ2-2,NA,TGTGCCAGTAGTATCGGGACAGGGGGCCCGCGAAACACCGGGGAGCTGTTTTTT,CASSIGTGGPRNTGELFF
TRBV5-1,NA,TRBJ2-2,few,TGCGCCAGCAGCTTGGACAGAAGTAGACCCGGGGAGCTGTTTTTT,CASSLDRSRPGELFF
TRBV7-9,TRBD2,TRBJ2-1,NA,TGTGCCAGCAAGTATAGCGGGGGCGTCTACAATGAGCAGTTCTTC,CASKYSGGVYNEQFF
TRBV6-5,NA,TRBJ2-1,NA,TGTGCCAGCGGGGGGTTAGGAGGGGCGTACAATGAGCAGTTCTTC,CASGGLGGAYNEQFF
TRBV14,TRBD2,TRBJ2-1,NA,TGTGCCAGCAGCCAAGGGTTCGGGACTACCCACAATGAGCAGTTCTTC,CASSQGFGTTHNEQFF
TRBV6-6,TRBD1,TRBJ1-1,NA,TGTGCCAGCAGGACGGGACAGGCCAACACTGAAGCTTTCTTT,CASRTGQANTEAFF
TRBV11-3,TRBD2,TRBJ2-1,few,TGTGCCAGCAGCTTAGATGGTAGCGGGAATGAGCAGTTCTTC,CASSLDGSGNEQFF
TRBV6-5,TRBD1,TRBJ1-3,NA,TGTGCCAGCAGTTACAGAGGGGGCGAGGGCGACACCATATATTTT,CASSYRGGEGDTIYF
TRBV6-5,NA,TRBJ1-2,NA,TGTGCCAGCCGAAGGGCCAGGGAAGGATTCTATGGCTACACCTTC,CASRRAREGFYGYTF
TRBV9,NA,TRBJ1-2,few,TGTGCCAGCAGCGTAGGCGGCAGAAACTATGGCTACACCTTC,CASSVGGRNYGYTF
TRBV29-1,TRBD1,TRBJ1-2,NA,TGCAGCGCATGGACAGGGGGAGAGAATGGCTACACCTTC,CSAWTGGENGYTF
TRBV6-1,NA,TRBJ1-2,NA,TGTGCCAGCAGTGGGACACTTAACTATGGCTACACCTTC,CASSGTLNYGYTF
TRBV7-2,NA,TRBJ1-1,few,TGTGCCAGCAGGATGGCCCTTTCCCCCACTGAAGCTTTCTTT,CASRMALSPTEAFF
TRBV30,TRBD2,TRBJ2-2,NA,TGTGCCTGGAGCCCAATCCTAGCGGGTGCCACCGGGGAGCTGTTTTTT,CAWSPILAGATGELFF
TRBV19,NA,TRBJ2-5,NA,TGTGCCAGTACCCCGCAGGACGGACAGCTGACCCAGTACTTC,CASTPQDGQLTQYF
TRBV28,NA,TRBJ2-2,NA,TGTGCCAGCAGTTTTAGGGGTCGGACCGGGGAGCTGTTTTTT,CASSFRGRTGELFF
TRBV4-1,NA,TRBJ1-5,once,TGCGCCAGCAGCCAAGATCTAAATGTAGACAATGGAAATCAGCCCCAGCATTTT,CASSQDLNVDNGNQPQHF
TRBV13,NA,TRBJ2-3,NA,TGTGCCAGCAGCTTAGACAGACGTCCTAGCACAGATACGCAGTATTTT,CASSLDRRPSTDTQYF
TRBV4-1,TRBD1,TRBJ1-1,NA,TGCGCCAGCAGCCCCGGGCCGATATACAGGGGGCCGAACACTGAAGCTTTCTTT,CASSPGPIYRGPNTEAFF
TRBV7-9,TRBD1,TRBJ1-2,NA,TGTGCCAGCAGCCCCCAGGGGGCAAATGGCTACACCTTC,CASSPQGANGYTF
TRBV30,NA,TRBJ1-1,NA,TGTGCCTGGAGTGTTAGGGGGAACACTGAAGCTTTCTTT,CAWSVRGNTEAFF
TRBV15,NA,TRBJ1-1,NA,TGTGCCACCAGCAGAGAGATTGGGCAGGGGAAGACTGAAGCTTTTTTT,CATSREIGQGKTEAFF
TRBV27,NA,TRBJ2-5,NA,TGTGCCAGCAGTTTTACTGGTCGTCAAGAGACCCAGTACTTC,CASSFTGRQETQYF
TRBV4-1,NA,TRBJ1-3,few,TGCGCCAGCAGCACAGGGTATGGAAACACCATATATTTT,CASSTGYGNTIYF
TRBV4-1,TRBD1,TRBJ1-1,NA,TGCGCCAGCAGTCTGGACAGGGGATGGAATGAAGCTTTCTTT,CASSLDRGWNEAFF
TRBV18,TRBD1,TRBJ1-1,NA,TGTGCCAGCTCACTATCGACAGGGGATAACACTGAAGCTTTCTTT,CASSLSTGDNTEAFF
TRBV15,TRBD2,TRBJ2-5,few,TGTGCCACCAGCTCACGGGGGGGCGGGGAGACCCAGTACTTC,CATSSRGGGETQYF
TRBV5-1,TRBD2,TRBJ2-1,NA,TGCGCCAGCAGCTTGGGAACGGGGGGGGCCTCCAATGAGCAGTTCTTC,CASSLGTGGASNEQFF
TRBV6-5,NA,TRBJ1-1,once,TGTGCCAGCAGTCCCCCGGGAATAATGAGAGCTTTCTTT,CASSPPGIMRAFF
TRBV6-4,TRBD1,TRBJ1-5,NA,TGTGCCAGCAGTGACCACGGGATACGACCCCGACAGGGCGCTTCGGATCAGCCCCAGCATTTT,CASSDHGIRPRQGASDQPQHF
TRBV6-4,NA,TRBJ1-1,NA,TGTGCCAGCAGTGAGGGAGCGGGAACTGAAGCTTTCTTT,CASSEGAGTEAFF
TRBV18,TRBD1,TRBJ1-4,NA,TGTGCCAGCTCACCGGGACAGAGTAATGAAAAACTGTTTTTT,CASSPGQSNEKLFF
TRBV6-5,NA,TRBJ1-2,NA,TGTGCCACCTTCCGGGGGAGGGCCGACTATGGCTACACCTTC,CATFRGRADYGYTF
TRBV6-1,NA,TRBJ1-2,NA,TGTGCCAGCAGCCTACAGGGTGTGGATGGCTACACCTTC,CASSLQGVDGYTF
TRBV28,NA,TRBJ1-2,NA,TGTGCCAGCAGGTTTACTAACTATGGCTACACCTTC,CASRFTNYGYTF
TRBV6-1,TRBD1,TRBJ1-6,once,TGTGCCAGCAGTGAAGCGGGACAGACTAATTCACCCCTCCACTTT,CASSEAGQTNSPLHF
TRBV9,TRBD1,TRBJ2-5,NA,TGTGCCAGCAGCGCCCAGACAGGGCTAGAGACCCAGTACTTC,CASSAQTGLETQYF
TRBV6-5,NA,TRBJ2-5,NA,TGTGCCAGCAGTTACCTTGAGACCCAGTACTTC,CASSYLETQYF
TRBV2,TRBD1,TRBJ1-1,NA,TGTGCCAGCAGCTTGACAGGGGGTAATACTGAAGCTTTCTTT,CASSLTGGNTEAFF
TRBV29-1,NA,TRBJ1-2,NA,TGCAGCGTTTGGACAGCTTTGGGGGCTAGCTATGGCTACACCTTC,CSVWTALGASYGYTF
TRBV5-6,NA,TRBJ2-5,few,TGTGCCAGCAGCTCGGGAGCCAAAGAGACCCAGTACTTC,CASSSGAKETQYF